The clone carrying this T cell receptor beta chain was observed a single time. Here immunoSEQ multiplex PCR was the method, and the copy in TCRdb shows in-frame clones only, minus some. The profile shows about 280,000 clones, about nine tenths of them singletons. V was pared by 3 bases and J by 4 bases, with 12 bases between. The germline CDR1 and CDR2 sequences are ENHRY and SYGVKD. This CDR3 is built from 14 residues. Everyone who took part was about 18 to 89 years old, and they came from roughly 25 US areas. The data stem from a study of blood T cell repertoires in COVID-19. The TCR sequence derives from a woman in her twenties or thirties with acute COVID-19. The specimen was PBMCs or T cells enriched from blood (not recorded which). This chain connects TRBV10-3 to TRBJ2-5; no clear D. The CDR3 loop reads CAISELADSETQYF. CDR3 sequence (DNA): TGTGCCATCAGTGAATTGGCAGACTCAGAGACCCAGTACTTC.